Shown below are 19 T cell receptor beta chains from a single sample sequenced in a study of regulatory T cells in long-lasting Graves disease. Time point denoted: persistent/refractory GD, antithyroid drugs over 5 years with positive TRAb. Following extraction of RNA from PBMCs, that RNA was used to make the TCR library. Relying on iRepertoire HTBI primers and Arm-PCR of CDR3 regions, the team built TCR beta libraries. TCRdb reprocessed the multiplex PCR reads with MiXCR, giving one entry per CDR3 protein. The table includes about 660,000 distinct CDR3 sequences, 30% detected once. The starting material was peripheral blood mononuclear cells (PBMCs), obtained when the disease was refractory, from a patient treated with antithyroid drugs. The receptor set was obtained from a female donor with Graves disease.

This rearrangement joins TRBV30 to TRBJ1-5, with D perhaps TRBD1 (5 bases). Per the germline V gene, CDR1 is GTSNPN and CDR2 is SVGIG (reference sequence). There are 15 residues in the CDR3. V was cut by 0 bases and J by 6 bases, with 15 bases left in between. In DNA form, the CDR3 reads TGTGCCTGGAGTGTATGGGGCCGTGGGGGTCAGCCCCAGCATTTT. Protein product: CAWSVWGRGGQPQHF.

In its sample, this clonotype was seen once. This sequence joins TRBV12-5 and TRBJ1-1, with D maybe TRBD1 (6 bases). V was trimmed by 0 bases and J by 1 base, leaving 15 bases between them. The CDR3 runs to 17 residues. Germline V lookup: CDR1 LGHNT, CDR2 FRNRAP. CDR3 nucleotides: TGTGCTAGTGGTTTGGTGTCGGGGGCGGCGGCGAACACTGAAGCTTTCTTT. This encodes CASGLVSGAAANTEAFF.

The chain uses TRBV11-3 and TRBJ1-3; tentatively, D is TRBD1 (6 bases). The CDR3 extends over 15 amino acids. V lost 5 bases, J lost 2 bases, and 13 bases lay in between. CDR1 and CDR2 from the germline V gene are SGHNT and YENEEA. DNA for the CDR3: TGTGCCAGCAGCGCCGCCGGGACAACTGGAAACACCATATATTTT. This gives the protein CASSAAGTTGNTIYF. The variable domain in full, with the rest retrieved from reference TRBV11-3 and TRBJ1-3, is EAGVVQSPRYKIIEKKQPVAFWCNPISGHNTLYWYLQNLGQGPELLIRYENEEAVDDSQLPKDRFSAERLKGVDSTLKIQPAELGDSAVYLCASSAAGTTGNTIYFGEGSWLTVV.

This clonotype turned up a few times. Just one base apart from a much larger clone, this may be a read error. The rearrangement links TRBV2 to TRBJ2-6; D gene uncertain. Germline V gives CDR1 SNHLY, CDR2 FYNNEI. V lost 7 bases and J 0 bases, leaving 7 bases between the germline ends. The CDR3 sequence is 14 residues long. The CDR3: CASTRNSGANVLTF. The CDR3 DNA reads TGTGCCAGCACCAGGAACTCTGGGGCCAACGTCCTGACTTTC.

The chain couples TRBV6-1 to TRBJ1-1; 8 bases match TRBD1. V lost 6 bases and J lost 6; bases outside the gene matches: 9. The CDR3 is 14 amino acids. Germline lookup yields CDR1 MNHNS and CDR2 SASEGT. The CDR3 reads CASSRRQGLAEAFF. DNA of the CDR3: TGTGCCAGCAGCCGCCGACAGGGGCTTGCTGAAGCTTTCTTT.

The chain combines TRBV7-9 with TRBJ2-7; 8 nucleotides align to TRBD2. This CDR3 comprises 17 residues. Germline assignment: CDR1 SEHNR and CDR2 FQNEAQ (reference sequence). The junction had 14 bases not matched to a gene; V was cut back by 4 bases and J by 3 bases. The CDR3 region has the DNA TGTGCCAGCAGCTCTGCAAAAGCGGGAGAGGGGTTCTACGAGCAGTACTTC. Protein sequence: CASSSAKAGEGFYEQYF. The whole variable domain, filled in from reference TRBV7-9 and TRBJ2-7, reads DTGVSQNPRHKITKRGQNVTFRCDPISEHNRLYWYRQTLGQGPEFLTYFQNEAQLEKSRLLSDRFSAERPKGSFSTLEIQRTEQGDSAMYLCASSSAKAGEGFYEQYFGPGTRLTVT.

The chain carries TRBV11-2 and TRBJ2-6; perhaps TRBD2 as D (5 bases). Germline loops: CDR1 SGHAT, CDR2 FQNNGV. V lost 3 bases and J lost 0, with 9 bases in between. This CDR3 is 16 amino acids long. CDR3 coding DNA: TGTGCCAGCAGCTTTGAGGGAATCTCTGGGGCCAACGTCCTGACTTTC. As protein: CASSFEGISGANVLTF.

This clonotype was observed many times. The CDR3 region is CASSYSSQGYGYTF. In nucleotides, the CDR3 is TGTGCCAGCAGTTACTCAAGCCAGGGCTATGGCTACACCTTC. V gene TRBV6-2 or TRBV6-3 combines with J gene TRBJ1-2, with a possible D match to TRBD1 (5 bases). The V gene's germline CDR1 is MNHEY and CDR2 SVGEGT. V lost 0 bases to trimming and J lost 4 bases, with 9 bases between them. This CDR3 has 14 residues.

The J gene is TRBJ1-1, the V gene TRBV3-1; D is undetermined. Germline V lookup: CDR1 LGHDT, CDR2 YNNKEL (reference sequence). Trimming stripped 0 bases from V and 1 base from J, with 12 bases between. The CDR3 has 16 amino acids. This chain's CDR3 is CASSQDVGWENTEAFF. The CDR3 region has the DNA TGTGCCAGCAGCCAAGATGTTGGCTGGGAGAACACTGAAGCTTTCTTT.

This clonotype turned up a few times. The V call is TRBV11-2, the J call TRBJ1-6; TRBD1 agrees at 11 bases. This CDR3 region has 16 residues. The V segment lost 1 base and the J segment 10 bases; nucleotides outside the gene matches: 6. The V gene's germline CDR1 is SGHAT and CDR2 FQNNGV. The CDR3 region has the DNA TGTGCCAGCAGCTTAGGTGTCGGGACAGGGGGATCACCCCTCCACTTT. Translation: CASSLGVGTGGSPLHF.

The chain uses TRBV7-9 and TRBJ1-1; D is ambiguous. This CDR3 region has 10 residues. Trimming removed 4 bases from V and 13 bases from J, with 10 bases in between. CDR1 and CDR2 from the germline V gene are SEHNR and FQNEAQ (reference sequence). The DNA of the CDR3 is TGTGCCAGCAGCTCCGAGGATGGTTTCTTT. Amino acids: CASSSEDGFF. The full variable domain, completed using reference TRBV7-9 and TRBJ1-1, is DTGVSQNPRHKITKRGQNVTFRCDPISEHNRLYWYRQTLGQGPEFLTYFQNEAQLEKSRLLSDRFSAERPKGSFSTLEIQRTEQGDSAMYLCASSSEDGFFGQGTRLTVV.

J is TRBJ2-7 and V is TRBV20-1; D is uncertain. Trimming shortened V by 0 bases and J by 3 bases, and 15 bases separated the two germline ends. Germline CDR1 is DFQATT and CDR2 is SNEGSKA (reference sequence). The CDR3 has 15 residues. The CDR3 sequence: CSARDPRIPNYEQYF. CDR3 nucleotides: TGCAGTGCTAGAGATCCAAGAATCCCAAACTACGAGCAGTACTTC.

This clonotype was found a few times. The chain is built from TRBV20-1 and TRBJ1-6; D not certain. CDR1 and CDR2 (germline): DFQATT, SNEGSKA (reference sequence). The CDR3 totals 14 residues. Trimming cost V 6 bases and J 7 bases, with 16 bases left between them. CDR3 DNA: TGCAGTGCCAGTGGTGGACGGACCAATTCACCCCTCCACTTT. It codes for CSASGGRTNSPLHF.

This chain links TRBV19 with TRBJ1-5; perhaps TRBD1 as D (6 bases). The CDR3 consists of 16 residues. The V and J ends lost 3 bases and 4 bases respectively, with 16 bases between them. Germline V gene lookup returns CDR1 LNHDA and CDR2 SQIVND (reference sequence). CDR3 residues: CASSIFGGEGNQPQHF. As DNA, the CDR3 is TGTGCCAGTAGTATTTTTGGGGGCGAGGGAAATCAGCCCCAGCATTTT.

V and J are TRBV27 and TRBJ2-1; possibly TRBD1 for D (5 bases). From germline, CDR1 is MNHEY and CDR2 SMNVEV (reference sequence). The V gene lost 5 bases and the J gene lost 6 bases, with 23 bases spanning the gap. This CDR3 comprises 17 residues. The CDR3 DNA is TGTGCCAGCAGTCCGCTGGCCGAGCAGGGTCCCCTCAATGAGCAGTTCTTC. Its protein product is CASSPLAEQGPLNEQFF.

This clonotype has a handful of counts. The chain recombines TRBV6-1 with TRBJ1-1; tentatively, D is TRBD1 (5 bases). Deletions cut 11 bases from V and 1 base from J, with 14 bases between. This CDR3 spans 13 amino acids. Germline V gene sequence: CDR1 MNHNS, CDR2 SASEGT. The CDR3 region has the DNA TGTGCCGTCTCGGGGGTAGGGAACACTGAAGCTTTCTTT. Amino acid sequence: CAVSGVGNTEAFF.

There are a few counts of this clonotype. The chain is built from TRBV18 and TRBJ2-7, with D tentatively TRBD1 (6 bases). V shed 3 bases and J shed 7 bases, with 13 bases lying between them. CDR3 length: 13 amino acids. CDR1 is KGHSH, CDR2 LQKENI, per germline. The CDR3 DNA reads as TGTGCCAGCTCACCTCGGGACATCAGGGAGCAGTACTTC. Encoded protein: CASSPRDIREQYF.

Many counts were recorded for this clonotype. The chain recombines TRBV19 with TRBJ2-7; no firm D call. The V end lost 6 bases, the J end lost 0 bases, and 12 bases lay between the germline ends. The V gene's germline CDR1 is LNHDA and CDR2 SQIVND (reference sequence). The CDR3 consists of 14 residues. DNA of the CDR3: TGTGCCAGTAGGAGTCAGGTAAACTCCTACGAGCAGTACTTC. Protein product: CASRSQVNSYEQYF. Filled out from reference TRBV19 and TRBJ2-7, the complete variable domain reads DGGITQSPKYLFRKEGQNVTLSCEQNLNHDAMYWYRQDPGQGLRLIYYSQIVNDFQKGDIAEGYSVSREKKESFPLTVTSAQKNPTAFYLCASRSQVNSYEQYFGPGTRLTVT.

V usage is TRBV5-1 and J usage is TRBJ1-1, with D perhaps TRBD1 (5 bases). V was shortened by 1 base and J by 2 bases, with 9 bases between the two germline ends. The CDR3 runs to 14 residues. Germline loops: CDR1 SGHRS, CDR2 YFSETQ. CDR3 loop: CASSLNGANTEAFF. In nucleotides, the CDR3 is TGCGCCAGCAGCTTGAATGGGGCTAACACTGAAGCTTTCTTT.